This T cell receptor (beta chain) stems from a study of blood T cell repertoires in COVID-19. Across the study: Sites across the United States, Italy and Spain contributed samples from acute and convalescent COVID-19.

V shed 6 bases, J shed 5 bases, and the junction held 7 bases outside the gene matches. Germline V gene lookup returns CDR1 MGHDK and CDR2 SYGVNS. The CDR3 covers 14 residues. In the authors' workflow: Estimated nucleated cell counts came from reference gene primer amplification. Assay: immunoSEQ multiplex PCR; the TCRdb copy retains only in-frame clones and omits some. The DNA was the basis for D and trimming; V, J and clone size are from that table. The table lists over 90,000 clones, roughly 86% of them singletons. This clone was detected only a few times. The receptor was isolated from a man aged 40-55 years with active or convalescent COVID-19. The V gene is TRBV25-1, the J gene TRBJ2-7; 10 nucleotides match TRBD1. Sequencing used peripheral blood. CDR3 nucleotide sequence: TGTGCCAGCAGCAGACAGGGGGCGAGTAACGAGCAGTACTTC. This encodes CASSRQGASNEQYF.